Below are 24 T cell receptor beta chains sequenced from a single sample in a study of blood T cell repertoires in COVID-19. TCRdb's table, derived via immunoSEQ multiplex PCR, lists solely in-frame clones and lacks some. The table includes about 220,000 clones, roughly 88% detected once. Sequencing input: PBMCs or T cells enriched from blood (not recorded which). The receptors were gathered from a woman aged 40-49 years with acute COVID-19.

The chain is built from TRBV6-2 or TRBV6-3 and TRBJ2-6, with D possibly being TRBD1 (5 bases). The germline CDR1 and CDR2 sequences are MNHEY and SVGEGT. This CDR3 contains 17 residues. The V and J ends lost 6 bases and 0 bases respectively, with 15 bases between them. Here the CDR3 reads CASSTQGESSGANVLTF. CDR3 DNA sequence: TGTGCCAGCAGCACCCAAGGGGAATCCTCTGGGGCCAACGTCCTGACTTTC.

The CDR3 nucleotides read TGTGCCAGTAGTATCGAGCGGGGAGTAGCCTACGAGCAGTACTTC. It codes for CASSIERGVAYEQYF. The V and J genes are TRBV19 and TRBJ2-7; 7 nucleotides line up with TRBD2. CDR1 and CDR2 from the germline V gene are LNHDA and SQIVND (reference sequence). The CDR3 has 15 residues. The junction had 7 bases not matched to a gene; V was cut back by 3 bases and J by 2 bases.

This clone has just a few counts. The V call is TRBV3-1 (or the pseudogene TRBV3-2), the J call TRBJ1-4, with TRBD1 identical over 7 bases. Germline V gene sequence: CDR1 LGHDT, CDR2 YNNKEL (reference sequence). V shed 4 bases, J shed 8 bases, and the junction held 7 bases outside the gene matches. This CDR3 contains 14 residues. The CDR3: CASSPDRVNEKLFF. The CDR3 nucleotides read TGTGCCAGCAGCCCTGACAGGGTTAACGAAAAACTGTTTTTT.

The genes are TRBV3-1 (or the pseudogene TRBV3-2) and TRBJ1-2, with D possibly matching TRBD1 (6 bases). The CDR3 contains 15 residues. V shed 2 bases and J shed 6 bases, with 16 bases lying between them. Germline V gives CDR1 LGHDT, CDR2 YNNKEL (reference sequence). CDR3 sequence reads: CASSQYGGGENGYTF. Written as DNA, the CDR3 is TGTGCCAGCAGCCAATATGGGGGCGGAGAGAATGGCTACACCTTC.

This chain joins TRBV25-1 and TRBJ1-5, with 7 bases aligning to TRBD1. CDR1 MGHDK and CDR2 SYGVNS come from the germline V gene. The J segment lost 6 bases and the V segment lost 4 bases, leaving 3 bases of the junction unmatched. This CDR3 spans 13 amino acids. CDR3 protein: CASSGTGVQPQHF. The CDR3 DNA follows: TGTGCCAGCAGTGGCACAGGGGTTCAGCCCCAGCATTTT.

The V and J genes are TRBV5-6 and TRBJ2-7; 7 bases fit TRBD1. The ends lost 6 bases at V and 0 bases at J; junction bases unmatched: 6. The germline V gene encodes CDR1 SGHDT and CDR2 YYEEEE. There are 14 residues in the CDR3. The CDR3 region is CASNLDRASYEQYF. In nucleotides, the CDR3 is TGTGCCAGCAACCTTGACAGGGCCTCCTACGAGCAGTACTTC.

This chain uses TRBV19 with TRBJ1-6; D ambiguous. Germline V CDR1 and CDR2: LNHDA, SQIVND (reference sequence). The CDR3 contains 14 residues. V gave up 1 base and J gave up 10 bases, with 11 bases separating them. In nucleotides, the CDR3 is TGTGCCAGTAGTATAGGTCGCATACGGTCACCCCTCCACTTT. Encoded protein: CASSIGRIRSPLHF. Combining the CDR3 with reference TRBV19 and TRBJ1-6 gives the whole variable domain DGGITQSPKYLFRKEGQNVTLSCEQNLNHDAMYWYRQDPGQGLRLIYYSQIVNDFQKGDIAEGYSVSREKKESFPLTVTSAQKNPTAFYLCASSIGRIRSPLHFGNGTRLTVT.

This clone showed up just once. This chain joins TRBV6-5 and TRBJ2-7, with D unclear. V dropped 0 bases and J dropped 3 bases, with 9 bases sitting between them. The CDR3 loop spans 14 amino acids. CDR1 is MNHEY and CDR2 is SVGAGI in the germline V gene. In DNA, the CDR3 is TGTGCCAGCAGTTACTCAAACAGTTTCTACGAGCAGTACTTC. Translated, it gives CASSYSNSFYEQYF.

The chain links TRBV4-3 to TRBJ1-2; D ambiguous. Germline V gene sequence: CDR1 LGHNA, CDR2 YSLEER. The V and J ends lost 0 bases and 0 bases respectively, with 8 bases between them. The CDR3 loop spans 15 amino acids. In DNA form, the CDR3 reads TGCGCCAGCAGCCAAGAGGGCAGTGCTAACTATGGCTACACCTTC. Protein sequence: CASSQEGSANYGYTF.

The chain couples TRBV24-1 to TRBJ1-5, with TRBD1 identical over 9 bases. In germline, CDR1 is KGHDR, CDR2 SFDVKD. Unmatched junction bases numbered 10, after V lost 4 bases and J lost 4 bases. The CDR3 has 17 amino acids. The CDR3 DNA reads as TGTGCCACCAGTGACCACAACATCGGGACAGGGAATCAGCCCCAGCATTTT. The encoded protein is CATSDHNIGTGNQPQHF.

This clone was seen a single time. J is TRBJ1-1 and V is TRBV6-1, with 9 positions matching TRBD1. Germline V gene lookup returns CDR1 MNHNS and CDR2 SASEGT. The CDR3 consists of 12 residues. V dropped 4 bases and J dropped 10; count of bases not matched to a gene: 4. In DNA form, the CDR3 reads TGTGCCAGCAGTGCGACAGGGGGGGGAGCTTTCTTT. This sequence encodes CASSATGGGAFF.

The chain joins TRBV3-1 (or the pseudogene TRBV3-2) to TRBJ1-6; 7 bases align to TRBD1. The CDR3 sequence is 15 residues long. CDR1 and CDR2 from the germline V gene are LGHDT and YNNKEL (reference sequence). The junction had 7 bases not matched to a gene; V was cut back by 1 base and J by 10 bases. The CDR3 bases are TGTGCCAGCAGCCAAGGGGGCAGGGGGAGATCACCCCTCCACTTT. Translated: CASSQGGRGRSPLHF.

In nucleotides, the CDR3 is TGTGCCGCTTACCGGGGGGCCAGCGGGTCCTACGAGCAGTACTTC. Translating gives CAAYRGASGSYEQYF. V and J are TRBV6-5 and TRBJ2-7, with a tentative D call TRBD2 (7 bases). The CDR3 spans 15 residues. Germline V gene sequence: CDR1 MNHEY, CDR2 SVGAGI. V lost 11 bases, J lost 1 base, and 21 bases lay in between.

This clone was seen once. The chain combines TRBV7-9 with TRBJ2-5; possible D gene TRBD2, 5 bases. The V and J ends lost 5 bases and 4 bases respectively, with 14 bases between them. Germline V CDR1 and CDR2: SEHNR, FQNEAQ (reference sequence). This CDR3 comprises 14 residues. This CDR3 reads CASSPPGSRETQYF. The CDR3 DNA sequence: TGTGCCAGCAGCCCGCCGGGGAGCAGAGAGACCCAGTACTTC.

The CDR3 DNA reads as TGTGCCAGCAGCTTAGCTCTGGCCACAGATACGCAGTATTTT. It yields the protein CASSLALATDTQYF. This chain connects TRBV7-2 to TRBJ2-3; D is unclear. This CDR3 contains 14 residues. Trimming took 0 bases from V and 2 from J, leaving 6 bases between them. CDR1 is SGHTA, CDR2 FQGNSA, per germline.

This chain uses TRBV13 with TRBJ2-5, with D maybe TRBD1 (5 bases). Germline V gives CDR1 PRHDT, CDR2 FYEKMQ (reference sequence). CDR3 size: 14 residues. V lost 3 bases to trimming and J lost 1 base, with 9 bases between them. The CDR3 DNA is TGTGCCAGCAGCTTGAATAGGGGCCAAGAGACCCAGTACTTC. Protein sequence: CASSLNRGQETQYF.

V usage is TRBV5-4 and J usage is TRBJ2-1; 9 nucleotides agree with TRBD2. The CDR3 is 14 residues long. The germline gives CDR1 SGHNT, CDR2 YYREEE (reference sequence). V was clipped by 4 bases and J by 7 bases; unmatched bases: 6. In DNA, the CDR3 is TGTGCCAGCAGCCCAGGGACTAGCTATAATGAGCAGTTCTTC. Its translation: CASSPGTSYNEQFF.

This clone was seen only once. V and J are TRBV19 and TRBJ2-3; the match to TRBD2 covers 11 bases. CDR1 and CDR2 (germline): LNHDA, SQIVND (reference sequence). This CDR3 region has 16 residues. Unmatched junction bases numbered 6, after V lost 5 bases and J lost 2 bases. As DNA, the CDR3 is TGTGCCAGTAGTTCACTAGCGGGAGCGGTCACAGATACGCAGTATTTT. This translates into CASSSLAGAVTDTQYF.

The chain links TRBV9 to TRBJ1-3, with D tentatively TRBD1 (5 bases). The CDR3 extends over 15 amino acids. With 3 bases removed from V and 0 bases from J, the gap between germline ends came to 10 bases. The germline gives CDR1 SGDLS, CDR2 YYNGEE. The CDR3: CASSARQLSGNTIYF. The CDR3 nucleotides read TGTGCCAGCAGCGCCCGACAGCTCTCTGGAAACACCATATATTTT.

The chain links TRBV10-1 to TRBJ2-3; tentatively, D is TRBD2 (5 bases). Looked up from germline, CDR1 is WNHNN and CDR2 is SYGVQD (reference sequence). This CDR3 has 15 residues. Trimming shortened V by 6 bases and J by 6 bases, and 19 bases separated the two germline ends. The CDR3 DNA is TGCGCCAGCAGCCACCGCGCCGGCTCGGGGGATACGCAGTATTTT. This gives the protein CASSHRAGSGDTQYF.

This clone was seen only once. This rearrangement joins TRBV2 to TRBJ1-3; TRBD1 is a possible D gene (6 bases). V was cut by 2 bases and J by 4 bases, with 12 bases left in between. The CDR3 is 15 residues long. The germline V gene encodes CDR1 SNHLY and CDR2 FYNNEI. CDR3 sequence: CASSEQGRPGNTIYF. CDR3 coding DNA: TGTGCCAGCAGTGAACAGGGGCGACCAGGAAACACCATATATTTT.

This rearrangement joins TRBV5-4 to TRBJ1-2; TRBD1 aligns across 8 bases. The CDR3 loop spans 13 amino acids. Trimming cost V 5 bases and J 4 bases; bases outside gene matches: 4. CDR1 and CDR2 (germline): SGHNT, YYREEE (reference sequence). CDR3 sequence (DNA): TGTGCCAGCAGATCTACAGGGGGCTATGGCTACACCTTC. Translating gives CASRSTGGYGYTF.

V usage is TRBV2 and J usage is TRBJ2-2; tentatively, D is TRBD1 (5 bases). V lost 4 bases, J lost 2 bases, and 14 bases lay in between. CDR3 length: 16 residues. Germline-derived CDR1 and CDR2 are SNHLY and FYNNEI. In DNA, the CDR3 is TGTGCCAGCAGTGGCCCAAGACAGCGCAACACCGGGGAGCTGTTTTTT. This codes for CASSGPRQRNTGELFF.

The V gene is TRBV5-1, the J gene TRBJ2-5, with D possibly being TRBD2 (5 bases). This CDR3 is 13 amino acids long. The germline V gene encodes CDR1 SGHRS and CDR2 YFSETQ. Trimming took 2 bases from V and 4 from J, leaving 9 bases between them. The CDR3 loop reads CASSLGGPETQYF. DNA of the CDR3: TGCGCCAGCAGCTTAGGAGGACCAGAGACCCAGTACTTC.